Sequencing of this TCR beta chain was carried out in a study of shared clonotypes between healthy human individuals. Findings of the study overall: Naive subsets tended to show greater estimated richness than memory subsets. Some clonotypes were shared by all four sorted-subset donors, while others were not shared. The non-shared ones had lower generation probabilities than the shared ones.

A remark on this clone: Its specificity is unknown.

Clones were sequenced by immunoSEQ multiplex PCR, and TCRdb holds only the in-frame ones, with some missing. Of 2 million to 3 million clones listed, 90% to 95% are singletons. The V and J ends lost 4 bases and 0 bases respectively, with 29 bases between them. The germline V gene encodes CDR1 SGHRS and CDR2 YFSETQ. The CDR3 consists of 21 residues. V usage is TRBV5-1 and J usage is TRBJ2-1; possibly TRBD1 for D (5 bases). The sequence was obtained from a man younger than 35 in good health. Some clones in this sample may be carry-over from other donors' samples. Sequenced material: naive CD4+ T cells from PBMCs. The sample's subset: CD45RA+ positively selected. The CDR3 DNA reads TGCGCCAGCAGCCAAACAGACAGAAGTACTATTCTTCCTAGCTCCTACAATGAGCAGTTCTTC. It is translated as CASSQTDRSTILPSSYNEQFF.